Each of the 15 T cell receptor beta chains below was sequenced from the same sample in a study of vaccination and CD4 T cells after COVID-19. These receptors are not linked to any known antigen. Cultured CD4+ T cell DNA underwent sequencing with the Oncomine TCR Beta short-read assay. TCRdb fed the PCR reads into MiXCR, producing one record per CDR3 protein. The data hold tens of thousands of distinct CDR3 sequences, with approximately 38% observed a single time. Treatment given: roughly ten-day PBMC culture with coronavirus spike peptide pools or control peptides (ViraFEST assay). The sample consisted of CD4+ T cells from blood, cultured in vitro, taken before SARS-CoV-2 vaccination. These TCRs come from a human donor who had recovered from COVID-19.

The chain recombines TRBV10-2 with TRBJ2-3; TRBD2 matches 7 bases. J lost 4 bases, V lost 8 bases, and 6 bases had no gene match. This CDR3 is 13 amino acids long. Germline-derived CDR1 and CDR2 are WSHSY and SAAADI. The CDR3 nucleotides read TGCGCCAGCCTGACTAGCAGAGCAGATACGCAGTATTTT. This translates into CASLTSRADTQYF.

This clonotype was seen more than once but under ten times. This chain links TRBV20-1 with TRBJ1-5; the D gene is possibly TRBD1 (6 bases). Between the trimmed V and J ends, which lost 3 bases and 7 bases, there was a span of 13 bases. The germline gives CDR1 DFQATT, CDR2 SNEGSKA (reference sequence). This CDR3 has 13 residues. The CDR3 nucleotides are TGCAGTGCTAGGGGGGCGGGGGACCAGCCCCAGCATTTT. This encodes CSARGAGDQPQHF.

This clonotype was found a few times. CDR3 protein: CAIGTNYGYTF. For the CDR3, the DNA is TGTGCCATCGGGACAAACTATGGCTACACCTTC. This chain joins TRBV10-3 and TRBJ1-2; D might be TRBD1 (6 bases). V shed 8 bases and J shed 2 bases, with 6 bases lying between them. This CDR3 region has 11 residues. Germline lookup yields CDR1 ENHRY and CDR2 SYGVKD.

This clonotype has just a few counts. This chain links TRBV20-1 with TRBJ1-5, with D perhaps matching TRBD1 (5 bases). The germline V and J ends were trimmed by 5 bases and 1 base, with 12 bases remaining between them. Germline V gene lookup returns CDR1 DFQATT and CDR2 SNEGSKA (reference sequence). This CDR3 has 14 residues. CDR3 amino acids: CSAGQGASNQPQHF. In DNA form, the CDR3 reads TGCAGTGCTGGCCAAGGGGCAAGCAATCAGCCCCAGCATTTT.

The chain recombines TRBV7-2 with TRBJ2-7; weak D call: TRBD1 (6 bases). Looked up from germline, CDR1 is SGHTA and CDR2 is FQGNSA. The CDR3 extends over 14 amino acids. Between the trimmed V and J ends, which lost 5 bases and 2 bases, there was a span of 13 bases. This CDR3 is CASSTRTATYEQYF. CDR3 nucleotides: TGTGCCAGCAGCACCCGGACAGCCACCTACGAGCAGTACTTC.

The chain carries TRBV6-5 and TRBJ1-5; no firm D call. The CDR3 extends over 15 amino acids. Trimming removed 0 bases from V and 1 base from J, with 7 bases in between. Germline V lookup: CDR1 MNHEY, CDR2 SVGAGI. The CDR3 DNA reads TGTGCCAGCAGTTACTCGGAGTTGAGCAATCAGCCCCAGCATTTT. Residues: CASSYSELSNQPQHF.

A word on this clonotype: One end of the junction fails to match germline, which may point to a read error. V usage is TRBV7-2 and J usage is TRBJ1-2; tentative D call: TRBD1 (5 bases). The CDR3 is 15 amino acids. Germline CDR1 is SGHTA and CDR2 is FQGNSA. The CDR3 sequence: CASSQEAGKHYGYTF. Written as DNA, the CDR3 is TGCGCCAGCAGCCAAGAGGCAGGGAAACACTATGGCTACACCTTC.

The gene calls are TRBV20-1 and TRBJ2-5; 8 nucleotides align to TRBD2. Unmatched junction bases numbered 12, after V lost 6 bases and J lost 3 bases. Germline loops: CDR1 DFQATT, CDR2 SNEGSKA (reference sequence). This CDR3 has 15 residues. CDR3 bases: TGCAGTGCGGGTACGAGCGGGAGTAGTAAAGAGACCCAGTACTTC. This gives the protein CSAGTSGSSKETQYF.

This chain connects TRBV5-5 to TRBJ2-1, with 11 bases fitting TRBD2. Trimming at V came to 4 bases and at J to 1 base, leaving 4 bases not matched to a gene. The CDR3 is 16 residues long. Germline CDR1 SGHKS, CDR2 YYEKEE (reference sequence). The DNA of the CDR3 is TGTGCCAGCAGCAAATTAGCGGGAGGGTCCTACAATGAGCAGTTCTTC. This codes for CASSKLAGGSYNEQFF.

The V call is TRBV12-3 or TRBV12-4, the J call TRBJ1-6, with TRBD1 as a possible D gene (6 bases). Trimming took off 5 bases at V and 10 bases at J, with 18 bases between the two ends. This CDR3 has 15 amino acids. The CDR3 spells CASSLSTGFGSPLHF. The CDR3 DNA is TGTGCCAGCAGTCTAAGTACAGGGTTTGGATCACCCCTCCACTTT.

In its sample, this clonotype was seen a few times. V and J are TRBV7-3 and TRBJ2-3; D is possibly TRBD1 (5 bases). The CDR3 extends over 14 amino acids. The germline V gene encodes CDR1 SGHTA and CDR2 FQGTGA. Trimming removed 2 bases from V and 4 bases from J, with 10 bases in between. The DNA for the CDR3 is TGTGCCAGCAGCTTATGGCAGGGATCAGATACGCAGTATTTT. Translating it yields CASSLWQGSDTQYF.

This chain joins TRBV30 and TRBJ1-1; no definite D call. From germline, CDR1 is GTSNPN and CDR2 SVGIG (reference sequence). The CDR3 spans 11 residues. V gave up 1 base and J gave up 4 bases, with 4 bases separating them. The CDR3 sequence is CAWSDVTEAFF. DNA for the CDR3: TGTGCCTGGAGTGATGTCACTGAAGCTTTCTTT.

The table lists this clonotype with a few counts. This sequence joins TRBV6-1 and TRBJ2-7, with 7 bases identical to TRBD1. The germline V gene encodes CDR1 MNHNS and CDR2 SASEGT. The CDR3 is made up of 14 amino acids. J lost 10 bases, V lost 2 bases, and 11 bases had no gene match. CDR3 region: CASSEPGGLVFQYF. Here the CDR3 DNA reads TGTGCCAGCAGTGAACCAGGGGGATTAGTATTTCAGTACTTC.

This rearrangement joins TRBV20-1 to TRBJ1-1; D is possibly TRBD1 (5 bases). The CDR3 extends over 15 amino acids. The V gene lost 3 bases and the J gene lost 0 bases, with 14 bases spanning the gap. Germline assignment: CDR1 DFQATT and CDR2 SNEGSKA (reference sequence). CDR3 loop: CSASHGALMNTEAFF. CDR3 sequence (DNA): TGCAGTGCTAGTCACGGGGCCTTAATGAACACTGAAGCTTTCTTT.

V gene TRBV19 combines with J gene TRBJ2-2; TRBD2 matches 12 bases. The CDR3 consists of 19 residues. V lost 3 bases and J lost 3; bases outside the gene matches: 11. Germline lookup yields CDR1 LNHDA and CDR2 SQIVND (reference sequence). The CDR3 nucleotides are TGTGCCAGTAGTATGGGAGCTAGCGGGGGGGCCGGGGACACCGGGGAGCTGTTTTTT. Translating it yields CASSMGASGGAGDTGELFF.